This paragraph reports one T cell receptor beta chain. Its target is not known. Researchers ran the PCR with 60 Vbeta and 13 Jbeta primers. Repertoires were generated with immunoSEQ multiplex PCR, while TCRdb's copy carries only in-frame clones and drops some. Of roughly 150,000 clones listed, about 85% are singletons. This sample was included in a study of cytomegalovirus exposure and HLA in healthy donors. Overall study: Within the Caucasian-associated ancestry cluster were around 81% of the approximately 400 genotyped donors. Study conclusions and caveats: Across donors, most TCRs were seen rarely, yet some public ones were widespread. With further analysis later on, most CMV-associated TCR beta chains appeared HLA-restricted.

At sampling all donors were nominally healthy, likely with unrecorded immune exposures. The germline V gene has CDR1 LNHNV and CDR2 YYDKDF (reference sequence). The CDR3 consists of 15 residues. Trimming took 4 bases from V and 2 from J, leaving 15 bases between them. The sample consisted of PBMCs. This rearrangement joins TRBV15 to TRBJ2-7, with D tentatively TRBD2 (7 bases). The sequence was obtained from a young man in good health and CMV-seropositive. The CDR3 DNA sequence: TGTGCCACCAGCAAAGGGGGGGGAGGCCCCTACGAGCAGTACTTC. As protein: CATSKGGGGPYEQYF.